This TCR beta chain appears in the sequencing data of a study of immune evolution from preneoplasia to lung adenocarcinoma. Patient tissue came from resections in Japan or China, 2014–2017. Premalignant or tumor cells were enriched by macro-dissection after pathologic assessment. Of note for this clone: Its target is not known.

General study findings and limits: Top clone frequencies peaked in normal lung, apparently declining through invasive adenocarcinoma. Later-stage lesions appeared to have more T cells, more diversity, less clonality.

Measured with immunoSEQ multiplex PCR; TCRdb has only the in-frame clones, and not every one. The sample holds some 5,400 clones; around four fifths are singletons and the top ten take roughly 3.5%. Material for sequencing was FFPE minimally invasive lung adenocarcinoma tissue. The source is a person aged 60-79 years with lung adenocarcinoma.

CDR3 nucleotides: TGTGCCTGGAGTGGGACAGCTCAAGAGACCCAGTACTTC. It translates to CAWSGTAQETQYF. V usage is TRBV30 and J usage is TRBJ2-5; the D gene is possibly TRBD1 (6 bases). The CDR3 runs 13 residues. Germline V lookup: CDR1 GTSNPN, CDR2 SVGIG (reference sequence). The V and J ends lost 1 base and 2 bases respectively, with 8 bases between them.